This T cell receptor (beta chain) comes out of a study of T cells in Graves' hyperthyroidism and ophthalmopathy. The CDR3 sequence is 14 residues long. Germline V gene lookup returns CDR1 SEHNR and CDR2 FQNEAQ (reference sequence). Deletions cut 6 bases from V and 0 bases from J, with 12 bases between. From RNA transcripts, TCR beta CDR3 regions were amplified. The primer set for the first-round RT-PCR of the TCR CDR3 was HTBI. Via MiXCR, TCRdb re-called the multiplex PCR reads, giving one row per CDR3 protein. The table has about 660,000 distinct CDR3 sequences, 45% seen once. As for this clonotype: Its antigen remains unknown.

Points from the study as a whole: It was a median around 6 months before onset that the model predicted ophthalmopathy. Blood also contained most expanded thyroid clonotypes above 0.001.

Patients having uncontrolled infection, another autoimmune disease, pregnancy or lactation were not included. Together with thyroid ultrasound, orbital computed tomography, serum thyroxine and TRAb, clinical symptoms were used for diagnoses. Sequenced input: peripheral blood or thyroid tissue (not recorded which). The TCR comes from an adult man with Graves' disease, either hyperthyroidism or ophthalmopathy (not recorded which). The chain has TRBV7-9 and TRBJ2-7; D remains ambiguous. The CDR3 region has the DNA TGTGCCAGCAGTTTACGGCACCTCTCCTACGAGCAGTACTTC. Translated: CASSLRHLSYEQYF.